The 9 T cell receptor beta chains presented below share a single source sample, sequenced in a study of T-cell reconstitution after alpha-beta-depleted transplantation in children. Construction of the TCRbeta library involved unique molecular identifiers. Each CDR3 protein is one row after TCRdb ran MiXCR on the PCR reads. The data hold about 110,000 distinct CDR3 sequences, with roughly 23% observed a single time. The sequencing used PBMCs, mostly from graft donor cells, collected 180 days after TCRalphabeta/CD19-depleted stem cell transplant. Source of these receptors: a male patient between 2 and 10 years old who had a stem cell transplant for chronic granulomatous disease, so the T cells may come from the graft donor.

CDR3 coding DNA: TGTGCCAGCAGCTTAAAAGGGACAGGGGTAACCTACAATGAGCAGTTCTTC. Residues: CASSLKGTGVTYNEQFF. The chain recombines TRBV7-2 with TRBJ2-1; 10 bases agree with TRBD1. The CDR3 loop spans 17 amino acids. CDR1 is SGHTA, CDR2 FQGNSA, per germline. V shed 2 bases, J shed 2 bases, and the junction held 6 bases outside the gene matches.

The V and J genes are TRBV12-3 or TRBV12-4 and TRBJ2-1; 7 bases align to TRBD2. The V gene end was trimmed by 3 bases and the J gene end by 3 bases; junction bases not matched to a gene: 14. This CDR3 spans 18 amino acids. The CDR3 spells CASSFERLAATIYNEQFF. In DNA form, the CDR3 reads TGTGCCAGCAGTTTTGAGCGGCTAGCGGCTACTATCTACAATGAGCAGTTCTTC.

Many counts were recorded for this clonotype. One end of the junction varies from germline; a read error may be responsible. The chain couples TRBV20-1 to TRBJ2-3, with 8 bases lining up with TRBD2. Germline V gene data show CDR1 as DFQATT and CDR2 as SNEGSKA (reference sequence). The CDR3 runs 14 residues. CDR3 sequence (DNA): TGCAGTGATAGAAAGGCGGGAGGTCAAGATACGCAGTATTTT. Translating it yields CSDRKAGGQDTQYF.

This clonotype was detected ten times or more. The CDR3: CASSAKLAGAEEQYF. The CDR3 DNA sequence: TGTGCCAGCAGCGCAAAACTAGCGGGAGCAGAAGAGCAGTACTTC. V gene TRBV9 combines with J gene TRBJ2-7; 11 bases map to TRBD2. Germline V gives CDR1 SGDLS, CDR2 YYNGEE. V was pared by 3 bases and J by 7 bases, with 9 bases of the junction left unmatched. The CDR3 totals 15 residues.

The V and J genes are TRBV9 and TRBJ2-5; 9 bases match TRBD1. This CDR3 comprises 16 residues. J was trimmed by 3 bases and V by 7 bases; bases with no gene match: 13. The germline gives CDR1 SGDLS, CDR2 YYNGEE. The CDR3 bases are TGTGCCAGCTCAAATTTTCCGGGACAGGGTAAAGAGACCCAGTACTTC. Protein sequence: CASSNFPGQGKETQYF.

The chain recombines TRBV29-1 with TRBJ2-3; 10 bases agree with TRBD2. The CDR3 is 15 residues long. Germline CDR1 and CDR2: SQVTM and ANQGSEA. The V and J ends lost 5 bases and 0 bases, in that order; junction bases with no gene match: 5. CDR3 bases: TGCAGCGTTCGACTAGCGGGTACTAGCACAGATACGCAGTATTTT. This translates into CSVRLAGTSTDTQYF.

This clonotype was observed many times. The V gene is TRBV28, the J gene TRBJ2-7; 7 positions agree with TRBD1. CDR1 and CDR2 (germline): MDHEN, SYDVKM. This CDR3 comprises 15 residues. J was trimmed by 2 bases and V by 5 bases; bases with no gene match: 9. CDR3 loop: CASSRGQVAPYEQYF. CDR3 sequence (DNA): TGTGCCAGCAGTCGCGGACAGGTCGCTCCCTACGAGCAGTACTTC.

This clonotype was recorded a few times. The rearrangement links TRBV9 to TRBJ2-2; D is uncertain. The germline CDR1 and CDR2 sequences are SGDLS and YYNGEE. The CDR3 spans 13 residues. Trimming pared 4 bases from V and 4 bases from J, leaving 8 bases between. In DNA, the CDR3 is TGTGCCAGCAGCTTCACGTCCACCGGGGAGCTGTTTTTT. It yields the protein CASSFTSTGELFF.

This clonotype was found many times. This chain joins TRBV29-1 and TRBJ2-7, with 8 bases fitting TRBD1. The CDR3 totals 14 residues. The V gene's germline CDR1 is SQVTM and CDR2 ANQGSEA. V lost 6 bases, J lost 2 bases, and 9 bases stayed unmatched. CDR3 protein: CSVETGVRPYEQYF. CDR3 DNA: TGCAGCGTCGAGACAGGGGTTCGGCCCTACGAGCAGTACTTC.